Below, 10 T cell receptor beta chains from the same sample are listed, as sequenced in a study of a mutant IDH1 vaccine in newly diagnosed glioma. Time point in this sample: week 5, during vaccination. Each dose of the vaccine consisted of 300 ug of mutant IDH1 20-mer peptide, with topical imiquimod. TCRdb keeps only in-frame clones here, not all; method: immunoSEQ multiplex PCR. This table has 45,000 to 70,000 clones, around 81% appearing once. Their specific antigens are unknown. Sequenced material: PBMCs, taken from a glioma patient whose treatment included an IDH1 peptide vaccine. Every receptor here comes from a man younger than 40 with glioma.

The chain recombines TRBV15 with TRBJ1-1; 7 bases match TRBD1. There are 14 residues in the CDR3. Per the germline V gene, CDR1 is LNHNV and CDR2 is YYDKDF (reference sequence). V lost 1 base and J lost 3; bases outside the gene matches: 2. CDR3 nucleotides: TGTGCCACCAGCAGAGTCAGGGGGGACACTGAAGCTTTCTTT. The encoded protein is CATSRVRGDTEAFF. The full variable domain, its missing parts supplied by reference TRBV15 and TRBJ1-1, is DAMVIQNPRYQVTQFGKPVTLSCSQTLNHNVMYWYQQKSSQAPKLLFHYYDKDFNNEADTPDNFQSRRPNTSFCFLDIRSPGLGDTAMYLCATSRVRGDTEAFFGQGTRLTVV.

Comments on this clone: One end of the junction fails to match germline, which may point to a read error. The gene calls are TRBV6-5 and TRBJ2-2; weak D call: TRBD2 (6 bases). Germline CDR1 is MNHEY and CDR2 is SVGAGI. This CDR3 region has 14 residues. The CDR3 region is CASSYTPRWRGAVF. The CDR3 DNA follows: TGTGCCAGCAGTTACACCCCTAGATGGCGGGGAGCTGTTTTT.

The chain recombines TRBV18 with TRBJ2-5; D assignment may be TRBD1 or TRBD2 (5 bases each). Trimming stripped 3 bases from V and 7 bases from J, with 18 bases between. Germline V lookup: CDR1 KGHSH, CDR2 LQKENI. The length of the CDR3 is 15 residues. The chain's CDR3 is CASSPSGAPKGTQYF. In DNA form, the CDR3 reads TGTGCCAGCTCACCTTCCGGGGCCCCCAAGGGGACCCAGTACTTC. The full variable domain, completed using reference TRBV18 and TRBJ2-5, is NAGVMQNPRHLVRRRGQEARLRCSPMKGHSHVYWYRQLPEEGLKFMVYLQKENIIDESGMPKERFSAEFPKEGPSILRIQQVVRGDSAAYFCASSPSGAPKGTQYFGPGTRLLVL.

The CDR3 sequence is CASSRPDEAKNIQYF. The CDR3 DNA reads TGTGCCAGCAGTCGACCCGACGAGGCCAAAAACATTCAGTACTTC. This chain uses TRBV6-6 with TRBJ2-4, with no clear D. The V gene's germline CDR1 is MNHNY and CDR2 SVGAGI (reference sequence). V was trimmed by 5 bases and J by 1 base, leaving 12 bases between them. The CDR3 extends over 15 amino acids.

In DNA form, the CDR3 reads TGTGCCAGCAGCTATAGTACAGGGTTGAACACTGAAGCTTTCTTT. As protein: CASSYSTGLNTEAFF. This chain connects TRBV7-9 to TRBJ1-1, with a weak D call TRBD1 (6 bases). Trimming took off 4 bases at V and 0 bases at J, with 12 bases between the two ends. The length of the CDR3 is 15 residues. Per germline, CDR1 SEHNR and CDR2 FQNEAQ (reference sequence). Full variable domain (missing parts from reference TRBV7-9 and TRBJ1-1): DTGVSQNPRHKITKRGQNVTFRCDPISEHNRLYWYRQTLGQGPEFLTYFQNEAQLEKSRLLSDRFSAERPKGSFSTLEIQRTEQGDSAMYLCASSYSTGLNTEAFFGQGTRLTVV.

This sequence joins TRBV6-5 and TRBJ2-5, with D possibly being TRBD1 (6 bases). The J call is in doubt because the DNA end fits TRBJ2-7 better. Germline CDR1 reads MNHEY; CDR2 reads SVGAGI. The CDR3 covers 14 residues. This chain's CDR3 is CASSLRDKSYEQYF. In nucleotides, the CDR3 is TGTGCCAGCAGCCTCCGGGACAAGTCCTACGAGCAGTACTTC.

This clone has more than one count but fewer than ten. The J gene is TRBJ1-1, the V gene TRBV11-2, with D maybe TRBD1 (5 bases). V was shortened by 5 bases and J by 3 bases, with 16 bases between the two germline ends. This CDR3 region has 15 residues. CDR1 SGHAT and CDR2 FQNNGV come from the germline V gene. The CDR3 spells CASSLLSGLDTEAFF. The CDR3 nucleotides read TGTGCCAGCAGCCTATTATCGGGACTTGACACTGAAGCTTTCTTT.

The chain is built from TRBV18 and TRBJ1-1; D is unresolved. The CDR3 consists of 18 residues. Deletions cut 1 base from V and 2 bases from J, with 20 bases between. CDR1 is KGHSH and CDR2 is LQKENI in the germline V gene. The DNA of the CDR3 is TGTGCCAGCTCACCACGGCGGCCAACCGGACTTGATAACACTGAAGCTTTCTTT. It specifies CASSPRRPTGLDNTEAFF.

The V call is TRBV4-2, the J call TRBJ1-6; a possible D gene is TRBD1 (6 bases). Germline V gene lookup returns CDR1 LGHNA and CDR2 YNFKEQ. The CDR3 is made up of 15 amino acids. Trimming cost V 3 bases and J 9 bases, with 15 bases left between them. DNA for the CDR3: TGTGCCAGCAGCCACCTTCAAGGGGGTGGTTCACCCCTCCACTTT. Translation: CASSHLQGGGSPLHF.

The chain recombines TRBV9 with TRBJ2-5, with TRBD2 identical over 8 bases. The germline V gene has CDR1 SGDLS and CDR2 YYNGEE. CDR3 length equals 15 residues. With 0 bases clipped from V and 5 bases from J, the junction kept 6 bases outside the gene matches. CDR3 nucleotides: TGTGCCAGCAGCGTAGCGGGGGGGGCCCTTGAGACCCAGTACTTC. This translates into CASSVAGGALETQYF.